A selection of T cell receptor beta chains follows, all from one sample in a study of blood T cell repertoires in COVID-19. The repertoire was sequenced with immunoSEQ multiplex PCR; TCRdb's copy has only in-frame clones and lacks some. The sample lists about 60,000 clones, roughly 76% occurring once. The sample comprised peripheral blood. These TCRs come from a woman aged 80 or over with acute or convalescent COVID-19. Each CDR3 is given with its conserved first and last residue. Fields, in order: V gene, J gene, clone size, D gene, CDR3 protein, CDR3 DNA. D genes are given only for firm matches. Clone size is given for some rows only: seen once, a few or many times, or a class if the clone is expanded.

TRBV6-5	TRBJ1-2	NA	NA	CASSPGTGYGYTF	TGTGCCAGCAGTCCCGGGACTGGCTATGGCTACACCTTC
TRBV5-1	TRBJ2-7	NA	TRBD2	CASGGGLAGPAAYEQYF	TGCGCCAGCGGAGGAGGGCTAGCGGGGCCAGCAGCCTACGAGCAGTACTTC
TRBV5-6	TRBJ1-4	NA	TRBD1	CASSPTGEPTNEKLFF	TGTGCCAGCAGCCCGACAGGGGAACCAACTAATGAAAAACTGTTTTTT
TRBV25-1	TRBJ1-1	NA	TRBD1	CASSGDRALAKDTEAFF	TGTGCCAGCAGCGGAGACAGGGCGCTGGCCAAGGACACTGAAGCTTTCTTT
TRBV28	TRBJ2-1	NA	NA	CASSMRNNEQFF	TGTGCCAGCAGTATGAGAAACAATGAGCAGTTCTTC
TRBV2	TRBJ1-5	NA	TRBD1	CASRGQGVSNQPQHF	TGTGCCAGCAGGGGACAGGGGGTTAGCAATCAGCCCCAGCATTTT
TRBV6-5	TRBJ1-5	NA	NA	CASTGNSNQPQHF	TGTGCCAGCACAGGGAATAGCAATCAGCCCCAGCATTTT
TRBV18	TRBJ1-1	once	NA	CASSLDRHRPEAFF	TGTGCCAGCTCACTAGACAGGCACCGACCTGAAGCTTTCTTT
TRBV10-2	TRBJ1-6	NA	TRBD1	CASSESVWDRVSPLHF	TGCGCCAGCAGTGAGTCGGTGTGGGACAGGGTTTCACCCCTCCACTTT
TRBV6-6	TRBJ2-1	NA	NA	CASTSRDSSYNEQFF	TGTGCCAGCACATCTCGGGACTCCTCCTACAATGAGCAGTTCTTC
TRBV15	TRBJ2-7	NA	NA	CATSRGTGGAYEQYF	TGTGCCACCAGCAGAGGGACAGGAGGGGCCTACGAGCAGTACTTC
TRBV19	TRBJ2-7	once	TRBD1	CASSGRTGGYYEQYF	TGTGCCAGTAGCGGCCGGACAGGGGGCTACTACGAGCAGTACTTC
TRBV6-2/TRBV6-3	TRBJ2-7	NA	NA	CASSGAHPRSEQYF	TGTGCCAGCAGTGGCGCCCATCCTAGGAGCGAGCAGTACTTC
TRBV4-2	TRBJ1-4	few	TRBD1	CASSQSPRQGLFF	TGTGCCAGCAGCCAATCCCCGAGACAGGGTCTGTTTTTT
TRBV9	TRBJ1-4	NA	NA	CASTSRTNEKLFF	TGTGCCAGCACGAGCAGGACTAATGAAAAACTGTTTTTT
TRBV28	TRBJ2-1	NA	NA	CASSFRVREQFF	TGTGCCAGCAGTTTTCGGGTTCGGGAGCAGTTCTTC
TRBV5-4	TRBJ2-7	NA	TRBD2	CASSLGSGRALPYEQYF	TGTGCCAGCAGCTTGGGTAGCGGGAGGGCCCTTCCCTACGAGCAGTACTTC
TRBV11-2	TRBJ2-7	NA	NA	CASSFTYEQYF	TGTGCCAGCAGCTTCACCTACGAGCAGTACTTC
TRBV4-1	TRBJ1-6	once	TRBD1	CASSQPDRDEFTLHF	TGCGCCAGCAGCCAACCGGACAGGGACGAATTCACCCTCCACTTT
TRBV3-1/TRBV3-2	TRBJ2-1	NA	TRBD2	CASSQVGGSVRDEQFF	TGTGCCAGCAGCCAAGTGGGGGGGAGTGTTCGGGATGAGCAGTTCTTC
TRBV27	TRBJ1-4	NA	TRBD1	CASSLTGGGEKLFF	TGTGCCAGCAGTTTAACAGGGGGAGGCGAAAAACTGTTTTTT
TRBV6-1	TRBJ1-1	NA	NA	CASSDRGRPNTEAFF	TGTGCCAGCAGTGACAGGGGTAGACCGAACACTGAAGCTTTCTTT
TRBV3-1/TRBV3-2	TRBJ2-5	few	TRBD2	CASSQGTSGLQETQYF	TGTGCCAGCAGCCAAGGGACTAGCGGGCTCCAAGAGACCCAGTACTTC
TRBV20-1	TRBJ1-2	few	TRBD1	CSASWVRGTYGYTF	TGCAGTGCTAGTTGGGTCAGGGGGACCTATGGCTACACCTTC
TRBV6-1	TRBJ1-1	NA	TRBD1	CASSEMDRVTEAFF	TGTGCCAGCAGTGAGATGGACAGGGTCACTGAAGCTTTCTTT
TRBV18	TRBJ2-1	NA	NA	CASSPRLEPGRGRSYNEQFF	TGTGCCAGCTCACCACGCCTAGAACCCGGCCGGGGTAGGTCCTACAATGAGCAGTTCTTC
TRBV5-1	TRBJ2-2	once	NA	CPRCLGRAPRTGELFF	TGCCCCCGCTGCTTGGGGCGGGCCCCCCGCACCGGGGAGCTGTTTTTT
TRBV28	TRBJ1-4	NA	NA	CASSLMGAVTNEKLFF	TGTGCCAGCAGTTTAATGGGGGCGGTGACTAATGAAAAACTGTTTTTT
TRBV2	TRBJ2-3	few	TRBD1	CASSRTGVADTQYF	TGTGCCAGCAGCCGGACAGGCGTCGCAGATACGCAGTATTTT
TRBV28	TRBJ2-7	NA	TRBD1	CASSLWSPGGLSYEQYF	TGTGCCAGCAGTTTATGGTCCCCAGGGGGCTTGTCCTACGAGCAGTACTTC
TRBV10-3	TRBJ1-5	NA	NA	CAISEGHRGQPQHF	TGTGCCATCAGTGAAGGACACCGCGGTCAGCCCCAGCATTTT
TRBV28	TRBJ1-6	NA	NA	CASSSGEDNSPLHF	TGTGCCAGCAGTTCGGGGGAAGATAATTCACCCCTCCACTTT
TRBV6-4	TRBJ2-3	NA	NA	CASSDNPGDTDTQYF	TGTGCCAGCAGTGACAACCCCGGGGACACAGATACGCAGTATTTT
TRBV11-1	TRBJ2-7	NA	TRBD1	CASSRTGYEQYF	TGTGCCAGCAGCCGGACAGGGTACGAGCAGTACTTC
TRBV6-5	TRBJ1-3	NA	NA	CASSYFGGRTGNTIYF	TGTGCCAGCAGTTACTTCGGGGGGCGAACTGGAAACACCATATATTTT
TRBV12-3/TRBV12-4	TRBJ2-1	NA	NA	CATNRVGDEQFF	TGTGCCACCAACAGGGTTGGTGATGAGCAGTTCTTC
TRBV20-1	TRBJ2-5	NA	TRBD2	CSASKGGRARETQYF	TGCAGTGCTAGTAAGGGCGGGAGGGCCCGAGAGACCCAGTACTTC
TRBV6-5	TRBJ1-5	NA	TRBD1	CASTGQGDQPQHF	TGTGCCAGCACCGGACAGGGGGATCAGCCCCAGCATTTT
TRBV18	TRBJ1-4	NA	NA	CASSPQEGRGEKLFF	TGTGCCAGCTCACCACAGGAGGGGAGAGGAGAAAAACTGTTTTTT
TRBV24-1	TRBJ2-1	NA	NA	CATSEGAREQFF	TGTGCCACCAGTGAGGGGGCGCGTGAGCAGTTCTTC
TRBV15	TRBJ2-5	NA	NA	CATSRDNGRAETQYF	TGTGCCACCAGCAGAGACAACGGCAGGGCGGAGACCCAGTACTTC
TRBV5-5	TRBJ2-7	NA	TRBD1	CASFGRDRGAYEQYF	TGTGCCAGCTTCGGCCGGGACAGAGGAGCCTACGAGCAGTACTTC
TRBV29-1	TRBJ1-1	NA	NA	CSVVGGGLAFF	TGCAGCGTCGTAGGGGGGGGGCTAGCTTTCTTT
TRBV10-3	TRBJ1-2	NA	NA	CAISPGEYGYTF	TGTGCCATCAGCCCAGGGGAATATGGCTACACCTTC
TRBV2	TRBJ2-1	NA	NA	CASSESILARYEQFF	TGTGCCAGCAGTGAATCGATCCTAGCACGCTATGAGCAGTTCTTC
TRBV10-3	TRBJ2-2	many	TRBD1	CAISEESRTGKTGELFF	TGTGCCATCAGTGAGGAGTCTAGGACAGGGAAGACCGGGGAGCTGTTTTTT
TRBV5-1	TRBJ2-3	once	NA	CASSSRLSGSTDTQYF	TGCGCCAGCAGCTCGCGACTCAGCGGGAGCACAGATACGCAGTATTTT
TRBV9	TRBJ2-2	many	TRBD2	CASSGVAGITGELFF	TGTGCCAGCAGCGGGGTAGCGGGGATCACCGGGGAGCTGTTTTTT
TRBV19	TRBJ2-1	NA	TRBD2	CASSIVAGAYNEQFF	TGTGCCAGTAGTATCGTAGCGGGAGCCTACAATGAGCAGTTCTTC
TRBV10-2	TRBJ2-1	few	TRBD2	CASSDGASGYNEQFF	TGCGCCAGCAGTGATGGGGCTAGCGGATACAATGAGCAGTTCTTC
TRBV11-3	TRBJ2-1	NA	NA	CASGSGSYNEQFF	TGTGCCAGCGGCTCAGGATCCTACAATGAGCAGTTCTTC